This is a list of T cell receptor beta chains from one sample in a study of blood T cell repertoires in COVID-19. Method: immunoSEQ multiplex PCR; TCRdb's copy keeps in-frame clones and lacks some. This sample has roughly 140,000 clones, with around 81% found just once. Sequenced: peripheral blood. The receptor set was obtained from a human donor in a cohort sampled during active COVID-19. Each CDR3 is given with its conserved first and last residue. Each record gives: D gene, V gene, CDR3 protein. D genes are given only for firm matches.

>TRBD1|TRBV27
CASSPGGFNSPLHF
>.|TRBV9
CASGEGLHEQYF
>.|TRBV4-2
CASSQTQSPQETQYF
>TRBD2|TRBV28
CASSFLAGVREQFF
>.|TRBV6-1
CASSEQVSDEQFF
>.|TRBV27
CASREEEVNYGYTF
>.|TRBV7-2
CASSQGQLGNTIYF
>.|TRBV9
CASSVGEGGRGNEQFF
>TRBD1|TRBV5-5
CASSLRTGGYEKLFF
>.|TRBV6-2/TRBV6-3
CASSLTGEREQYF
>.|TRBV6-5
CASNRQDGSYEQYF
>.|TRBV5-6
CASSLLGQNSYEQYF
>TRBD1|TRBV10-2
CASSESGWDRRYEQYF
>.|TRBV27
CASSFDRTDDQETQYF
>TRBD2|TRBV4-3
CASSQELAAQINTGELFF
>TRBD2|TRBV5-4
CASSLGLGEYEQYF
>TRBD2|TRBV19
CASSKGLAGGRGYNEQFF
>TRBD1|TRBV24-1
CATSDPGTGGYNEQFF
>TRBD2|TRBV5-8
CASSFGLAWTEETQYF